This passage covers 9 T cell receptor beta chains from one sample sequenced in a study of patients and donors after allogeneic stem cell transplantation. MiXCR was run by TCRdb on the RT-PCR reads, yielding one entry per CDR3 protein. The sample consists of about 400,000 distinct CDR3 sequences, 16% of them appearing once. The sequencing input was blood, either unsorted or a sorted T cell fraction (not recorded which). The receptors stem from a human donor who was either an allogeneic HSCT recipient or a stem cell or donor lymphocyte infusion donor (not recorded which). It is not recorded whose cells these are; they may come from a transplant donor.

This clonotype was counted ten times or more. V usage is TRBV29-1 and J usage is TRBJ2-1; no reliable D call. The germline V gene has CDR1 SQVTM and CDR2 ANQGSEA. Trimming left V 4 bases short and J 2 bases short, with 18 bases between. The CDR3 length is 16 residues. This CDR3 is CSVGGLGGFAYNEQFF. CDR3 nucleotide sequence: TGCAGCGTTGGTGGTCTTGGTGGGTTCGCCTACAATGAGCAGTTCTTC.

This clonotype appeared many times. The CDR3 DNA follows: TGTGCCAGCTCGACTCGGCCCCTAGCGTGGAGCACAGATACGCAGTATTTT. Translated: CASSTRPLAWSTDTQYF. The chain links TRBV18 to TRBJ2-3; D perhaps matches TRBD2 (6 bases). The CDR3 is 17 residues long. Germline-derived CDR1 and CDR2 are KGHSH and LQKENI. Trimming took off 6 bases at V and 0 bases at J, with 19 bases between the two ends.

The V and J genes are TRBV4-1 and TRBJ2-1, with TRBD2 matching 7 bases. This CDR3 is built from 16 residues. Germline V CDR1 and CDR2: MGHRA, YSYEKL. Trimming at V came to 0 bases and at J to 3 bases, leaving 5 bases not matched to a gene. The CDR3 here is CASSQEVRGVYNEQFF. The CDR3 DNA reads TGCGCCAGCAGCCAAGAAGTCCGGGGGGTCTACAATGAGCAGTTCTTC.

The chain links TRBV6-2 or TRBV6-3 to TRBJ2-1, with D tentatively TRBD1 or TRBD2 (6 bases each). This CDR3 comprises 14 residues. Germline V gene sequence: CDR1 MNHEY, CDR2 SVGEGT. V gave up 0 bases and J gave up 10 bases, with 13 bases separating them. This chain's CDR3 is CASSYSRGVLEQFF. The DNA of the CDR3 is TGTGCCAGCAGTTACTCGAGGGGGGTGCTGGAGCAGTTCTTC.

The genes are TRBV12-3 or TRBV12-4 and TRBJ2-2; D is perhaps TRBD1 (6 bases). The CDR3 runs to 16 residues. Trimming removed 6 bases at V and 1 base at J, with 15 bases between. The CDR3 DNA follows: TGTGCCAGCAGGCAACCGGGACATTGGAACACCGGGGAGCTGTTTTTT. It translates to CASRQPGHWNTGELFF.

In its sample, this clonotype was seen a few times. The gene calls are TRBV18 and TRBJ2-7, with 8 bases identical to TRBD1. This CDR3 spans 15 amino acids. CDR1 and CDR2 from the germline V gene are KGHSH and LQKENI. After removal of 2 bases from V and 0 bases from J, the junction contained 3 bases not matched to a gene. This CDR3 is CASSPGGQVSYEQYF. CDR3 nucleotides: TGTGCCAGCTCACCAGGGGGACAGGTCTCCTACGAGCAGTACTTC.

This chain joins TRBV24-1 and TRBJ1-2, with D tentatively TRBD1 (6 bases). Trimming took off 1 base at V and 4 bases at J, with 15 bases between the two ends. This CDR3 spans 16 amino acids. CDR1 is KGHDR, CDR2 SFDVKD, per germline. The CDR3 DNA reads TGTGCCACCAGTGATTTATCGGTGAAGGACAGCTATGGCTACACCTTC. This gives the protein CATSDLSVKDSYGYTF.

This clonotype was found a few times. This chain uses TRBV7-8 with TRBJ2-1; TRBD1 aligns across 9 bases. There are 15 residues in the CDR3. CDR1 SGHVS and CDR2 FQNEAQ come from the germline V gene. V lost 6 bases and J lost 7; bases outside the gene matches: 10. CDR3 nucleotides: TGTGCCAGCAGTTTCCGTAGGGACAGGGCTAATGAGCAGTTCTTC. Protein product: CASSFRRDRANEQFF. Full variable domain (outside the CDR3, taken from reference TRBV7-8 and TRBJ2-1): GAGVSQSPRYKVAKRGQDVALRCDPISGHVSLFWYQQALGQGPEFLTYFQNEAQLDKSGLPSDRFFAERPEGSVSTLKIQRTQQEDSAVYLCASSFRRDRANEQFFGPGTRLTVL.

The chain recombines TRBV6-6 with TRBJ1-2; TRBD1 aligns across 8 bases. CDR1 and CDR2 (germline): MNHNY, SVGAGI (reference sequence). The CDR3 is 13 amino acids. V lost 6 bases, J lost 5 bases, and 5 bases stayed unmatched. The CDR3 nucleotides are TGTGCCAGCAGCGCGGGACAGGTTTATGGCTACACCTTC. Its translation is CASSAGQVYGYTF.